The rows below give T cell receptor beta chains drawn from one sample of a study of T cell changes during pregnancy in multiple sclerosis. Assay used: immunoSEQ multiplex PCR; TCRdb lists only in-frame clones, some missing. This repertoire shows under 110,000 clones, less than 95% found once; its top ten account for approximately 1.5%. The sequencing used peripheral blood, collected after pregnancy. All receptors come from a female donor with multiple sclerosis, enrolled in a pregnancy study. Each CDR3 is given with its conserved first and last residue.

j_call: TRBJ2-7
v_call: TRBV6-1
cdr3_aa: CASSEARVGQGQYF

j_call: TRBJ1-2
v_call: TRBV27
cdr3_aa: CASSLPTPGQGRSNYGYTF

j_call: TRBJ1-1
v_call: TRBV7-2
cdr3_aa: CASSRRQSNTEAFF

j_call: TRBJ2-6
v_call: TRBV10-3
cdr3_aa: CAISASGAISGANVLTF

j_call: TRBJ1-2
v_call: TRBV12-5
cdr3_aa: CASGLVPGHYGYTF

j_call: TRBJ2-7
v_call: TRBV7-2
cdr3_aa: CASSLRGQGSEQYF

j_call: TRBJ2-1
v_call: TRBV4-1
cdr3_aa: CASSQELPGLAQLNEQFF

j_call: TRBJ1-1
v_call: TRBV19
cdr3_aa: CASATRGNTEAFF

j_call: TRBJ2-1
v_call: TRBV7-9
cdr3_aa: CASSLGLAVSSYNEQFF

j_call: TRBJ2-1
v_call: TRBV27
cdr3_aa: CASSLVGRAPYNEQFF